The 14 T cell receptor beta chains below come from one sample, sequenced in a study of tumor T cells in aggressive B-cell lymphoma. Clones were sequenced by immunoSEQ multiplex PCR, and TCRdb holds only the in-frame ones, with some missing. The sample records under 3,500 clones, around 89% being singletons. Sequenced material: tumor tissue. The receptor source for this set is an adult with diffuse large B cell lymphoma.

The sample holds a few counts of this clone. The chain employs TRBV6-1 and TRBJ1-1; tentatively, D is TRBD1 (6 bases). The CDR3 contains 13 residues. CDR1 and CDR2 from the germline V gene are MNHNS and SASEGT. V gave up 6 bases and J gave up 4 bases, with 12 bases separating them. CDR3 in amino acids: CASRDRTATEAFF. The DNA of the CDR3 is TGTGCCAGCAGAGACCGGACAGCCACTGAAGCTTTCTTT.

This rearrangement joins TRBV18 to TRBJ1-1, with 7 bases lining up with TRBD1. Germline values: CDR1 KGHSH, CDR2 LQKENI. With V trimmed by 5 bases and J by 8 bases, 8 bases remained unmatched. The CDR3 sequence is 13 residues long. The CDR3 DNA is TGTGCCAGCTCATCAGGACAGGACTTGGAAGCTTTCTTT. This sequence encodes CASSSGQDLEAFF.

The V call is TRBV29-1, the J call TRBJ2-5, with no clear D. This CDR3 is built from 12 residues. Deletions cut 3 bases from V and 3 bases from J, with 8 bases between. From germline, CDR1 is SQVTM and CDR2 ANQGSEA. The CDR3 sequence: CSVEAEKETQYF. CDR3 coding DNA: TGCAGCGTTGAGGCAGAAAAAGAGACCCAGTACTTC.

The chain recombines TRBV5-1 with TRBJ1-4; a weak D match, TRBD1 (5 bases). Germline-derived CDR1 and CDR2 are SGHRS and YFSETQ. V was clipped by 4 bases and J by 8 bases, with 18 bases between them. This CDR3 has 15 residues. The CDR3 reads CASSSAGGLGEKLFF. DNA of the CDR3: TGCGCCAGCAGCAGCGCCGGGGGTCTGGGAGAAAAACTGTTTTTT.

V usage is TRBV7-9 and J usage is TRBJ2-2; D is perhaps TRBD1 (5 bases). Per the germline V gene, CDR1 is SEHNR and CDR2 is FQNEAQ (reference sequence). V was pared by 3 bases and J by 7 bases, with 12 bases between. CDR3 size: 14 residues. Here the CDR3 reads CASSFETAVGELFF. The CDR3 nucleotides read TGTGCCAGCAGCTTCGAGACAGCCGTCGGGGAGCTGTTTTTT.

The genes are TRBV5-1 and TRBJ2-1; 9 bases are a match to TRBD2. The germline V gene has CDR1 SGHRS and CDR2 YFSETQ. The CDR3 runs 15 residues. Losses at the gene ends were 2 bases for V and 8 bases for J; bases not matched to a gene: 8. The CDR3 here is CASSFGLAGKDEQFF. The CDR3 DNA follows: TGCGCCAGCAGCTTCGGGCTAGCGGGAAAGGATGAGCAGTTCTTC.

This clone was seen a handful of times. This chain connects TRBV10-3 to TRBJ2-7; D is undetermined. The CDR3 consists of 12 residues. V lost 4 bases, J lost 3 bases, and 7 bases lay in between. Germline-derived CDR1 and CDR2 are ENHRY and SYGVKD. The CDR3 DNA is TGTGCCATCAGTGTGAACGGCTACGAGCAGTACTTC. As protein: CAISVNGYEQYF.

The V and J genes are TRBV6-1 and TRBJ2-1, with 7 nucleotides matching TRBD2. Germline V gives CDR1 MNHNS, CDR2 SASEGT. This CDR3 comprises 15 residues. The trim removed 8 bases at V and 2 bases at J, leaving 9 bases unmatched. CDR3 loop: CASSPPGLPYNEQFF. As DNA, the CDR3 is TGTGCCAGCTCACCACCGGGACTACCCTACAATGAGCAGTTCTTC.

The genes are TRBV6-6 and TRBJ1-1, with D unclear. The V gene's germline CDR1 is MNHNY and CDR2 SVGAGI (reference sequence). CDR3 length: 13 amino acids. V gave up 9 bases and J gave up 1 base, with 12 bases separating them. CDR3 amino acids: CASHPPGNTEAFF. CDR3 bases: TGTGCCAGTCACCCCCCAGGGAACACTGAAGCTTTCTTT.

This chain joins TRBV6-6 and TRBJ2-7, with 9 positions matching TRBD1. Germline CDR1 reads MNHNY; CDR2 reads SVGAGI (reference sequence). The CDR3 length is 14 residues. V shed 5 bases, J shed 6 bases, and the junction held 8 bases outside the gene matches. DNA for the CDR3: TGTGCCAGCAGTCCGCCCGGGACAGGGCGCGAGCAGTACTTC. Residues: CASSPPGTGREQYF.

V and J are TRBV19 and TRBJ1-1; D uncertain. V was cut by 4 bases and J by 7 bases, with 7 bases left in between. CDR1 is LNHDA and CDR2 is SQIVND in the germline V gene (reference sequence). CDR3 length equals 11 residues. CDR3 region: CASSTAGEAFF. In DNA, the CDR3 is TGTGCCAGTAGTACGGCAGGTGAAGCTTTCTTT. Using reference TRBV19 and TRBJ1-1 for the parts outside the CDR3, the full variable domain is DGGITQSPKYLFRKEGQNVTLSCEQNLNHDAMYWYRQDPGQGLRLIYYSQIVNDFQKGDIAEGYSVSREKKESFPLTVTSAQKNPTAFYLCASSTAGEAFFGQGTRLTVV.

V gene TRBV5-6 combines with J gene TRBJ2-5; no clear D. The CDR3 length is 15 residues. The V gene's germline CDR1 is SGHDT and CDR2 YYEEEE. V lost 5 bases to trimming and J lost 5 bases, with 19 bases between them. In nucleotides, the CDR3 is TGTGCCAGCAGTTCTGACTCAACCTTTGGGGAGACCCAGTACTTC. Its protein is CASSSDSTFGETQYF.

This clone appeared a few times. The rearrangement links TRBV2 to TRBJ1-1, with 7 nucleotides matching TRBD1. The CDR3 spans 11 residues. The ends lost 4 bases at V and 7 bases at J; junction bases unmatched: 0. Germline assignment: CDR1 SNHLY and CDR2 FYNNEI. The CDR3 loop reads CASSGQGEAFF. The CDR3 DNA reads TGTGCCAGCAGTGGACAGGGTGAAGCTTTCTTT.

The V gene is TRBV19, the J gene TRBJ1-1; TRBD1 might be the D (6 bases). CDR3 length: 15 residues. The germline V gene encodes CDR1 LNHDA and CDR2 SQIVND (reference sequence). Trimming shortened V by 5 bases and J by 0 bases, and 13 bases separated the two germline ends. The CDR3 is CASSSLGAVNTEAFF. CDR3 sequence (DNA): TGTGCCAGTAGTTCCCTGGGGGCAGTGAACACTGAAGCTTTCTTT.